The 4 T cell receptor beta chains reported below all come from one sample, sequenced in a study of blood T cells in healthy people across ages. Primers used in a second PCR of about 7 to 12 cycles were a sample-barcoded 5' primer and a J-beta primer mix. TCRdb re-called the 5' RACE reads through MiXCR, storing one row per CDR3 protein. The sample holds 750,000 to 850,000 distinct CDR3 sequences, about 25% seen once. The data were also submitted as part of a second study, on T cells of mothers and their children.

Input material: blood. The receptor set was obtained from a boy aged 5-17 years in good health.

This clonotype was recorded a few times. CDR3 nucleotides: TGCAGTGCTAGAGATCCCTCACGACTTTCCGGGACACCGGTAGACTACGAGCAGTACTTC. This sequence encodes CSARDPSRLSGTPVDYEQYF. The chain links TRBV20-1 to TRBJ2-7, with D possibly matching TRBD1 (6 bases). V shed 0 bases and J shed 3 bases, with 30 bases lying between them. Germline assignment: CDR1 DFQATT and CDR2 SNEGSKA (reference sequence). This CDR3 region has 20 residues.

In its sample, this clonotype was seen many times. V gene TRBV25-1 combines with J gene TRBJ2-3, with TRBD2 identical over 8 bases. Per germline, CDR1 MGHDK and CDR2 SYGVNS. The CDR3 runs 16 residues. With 2 bases clipped from V and 2 bases from J, the junction kept 6 bases outside the gene matches. CDR3 coding DNA: TGTGCCAGCAGTGAACGGGGCGGGAGGTCCACAGATACGCAGTATTTT. Translation: CASSERGGRSTDTQYF.

This rearrangement joins TRBV20-1 to TRBJ2-1, with 10 bases matching TRBD2. Losses at the gene ends were 6 bases for V and 5 bases for J; bases not matched to a gene: 13. This CDR3 comprises 16 residues. Germline loops: CDR1 DFQATT, CDR2 SNEGSKA (reference sequence). This CDR3 is CSASPSTSGVDNEQFF. DNA for the CDR3: TGCAGTGCGAGCCCTAGCACTAGCGGGGTGGACAATGAGCAGTTCTTC.

The chain uses TRBV24-1 and TRBJ2-5; a weak D match, TRBD1 (5 bases). The J call may be faulty, since TRBJ2-1 better matches the DNA end. Per the germline V gene, CDR1 is KGHDR and CDR2 is SFDVKD. This CDR3 comprises 13 residues. CDR3 amino acids: CATSGAGLNEQFF. The CDR3, as DNA: TGTGCCACCAGTGGGGCAGGGTTGAATGAGCAGTTCTTC.